This T cell receptor beta chain came from a study of synovial regulatory T cells in juvenile arthritis. General study findings and limits: Synovial Treg CDR3 sequences overlapped more with iaTregs than other circulating Tregs. Compared with other blood Treg cells, inflammation-associated Treg cells had reduced TCR diversity.

The CDR3 length is 13 residues. The entry carries no DNA sequence. Germline CDR1 SGHRS, CDR2 YFSETQ. Assay used: immunoSEQ multiplex PCR; TCRdb lists only in-frame clones, some missing. The ten top clones account for 1.5% to 2%, within a sample of roughly 8,000 clones. Note on this clone: Its antigen is undetermined.

Material for sequencing was Treg cells from blood. Subset in this sample: remaining (HLA-DR-negative) circulating blood Treg cells. The chain uses TRBV5-1 and TRBJ2-7; TCRdb designates TRBD2, a call that cannot be tested without DNA. This receptor was obtained from a donor aged 2-30 years with juvenile idiopathic arthritis. CDR3 protein: CASSLVGRYEQYF.